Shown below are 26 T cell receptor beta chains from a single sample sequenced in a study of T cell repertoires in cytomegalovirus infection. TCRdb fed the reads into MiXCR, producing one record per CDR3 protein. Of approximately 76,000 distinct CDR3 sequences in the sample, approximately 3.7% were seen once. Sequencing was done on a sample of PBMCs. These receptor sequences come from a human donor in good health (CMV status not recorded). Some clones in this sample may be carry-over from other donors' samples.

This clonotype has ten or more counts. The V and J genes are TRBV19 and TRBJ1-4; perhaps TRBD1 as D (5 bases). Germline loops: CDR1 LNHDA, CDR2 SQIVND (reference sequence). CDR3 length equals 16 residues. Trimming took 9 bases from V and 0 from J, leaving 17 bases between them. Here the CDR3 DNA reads TGTGCCAGCTCGTTGCGGGGGGGTCCAACTAATGAAAAACTGTTTTTT. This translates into CASSLRGGPTNEKLFF.

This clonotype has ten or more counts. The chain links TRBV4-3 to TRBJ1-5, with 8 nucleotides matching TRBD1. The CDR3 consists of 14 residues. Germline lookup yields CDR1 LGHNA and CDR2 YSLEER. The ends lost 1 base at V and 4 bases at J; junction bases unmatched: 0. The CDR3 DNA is TGCGCCAGCAGCCAAGGACAGGGGAATCAGCCCCAGCATTTT. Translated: CASSQGQGNQPQHF.

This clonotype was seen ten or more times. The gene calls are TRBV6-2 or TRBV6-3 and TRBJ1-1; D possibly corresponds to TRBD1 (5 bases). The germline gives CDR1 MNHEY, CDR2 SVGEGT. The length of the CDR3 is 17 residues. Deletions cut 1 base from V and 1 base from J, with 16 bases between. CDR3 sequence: CASSYLILPRGNTEAFF. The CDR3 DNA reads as TGTGCCAGCAGTTACTTGATCCTCCCGAGGGGGAACACTGAAGCTTTCTTT.

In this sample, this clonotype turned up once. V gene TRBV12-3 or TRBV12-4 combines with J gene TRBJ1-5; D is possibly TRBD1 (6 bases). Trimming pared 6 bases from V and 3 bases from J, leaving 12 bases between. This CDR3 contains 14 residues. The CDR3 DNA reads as TGTGCCAGCAGATCCCAGGGGAACAATCAGCCCCAGCATTTT. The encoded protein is CASRSQGNNQPQHF.

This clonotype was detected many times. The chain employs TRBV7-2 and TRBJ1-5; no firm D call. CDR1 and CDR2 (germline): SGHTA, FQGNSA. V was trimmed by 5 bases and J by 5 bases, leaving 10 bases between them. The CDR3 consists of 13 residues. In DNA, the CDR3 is TGTGCCAGCAGCCCGTCTTGGGATCAGCCCCAGCATTTT. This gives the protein CASSPSWDQPQHF. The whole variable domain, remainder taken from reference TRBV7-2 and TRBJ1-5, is GAGVSQSPSNKVTEKGKDVELRCDPISGHTALYWYRQSLGQGLEFLIYFQGNSAPDKSGLPSDRFSAERTGGSVSTLTIQRTQQEDSAVYLCASSPSWDQPQHFGDGTRLSIL.

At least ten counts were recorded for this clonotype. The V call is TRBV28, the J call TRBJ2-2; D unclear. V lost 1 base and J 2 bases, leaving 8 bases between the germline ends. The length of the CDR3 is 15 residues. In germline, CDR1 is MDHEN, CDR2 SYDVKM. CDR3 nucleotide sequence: TGTGCCAGCAGTTTATTTTCAGATAACACCGGGGAGCTGTTTTTT. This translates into CASSLFSDNTGELFF.

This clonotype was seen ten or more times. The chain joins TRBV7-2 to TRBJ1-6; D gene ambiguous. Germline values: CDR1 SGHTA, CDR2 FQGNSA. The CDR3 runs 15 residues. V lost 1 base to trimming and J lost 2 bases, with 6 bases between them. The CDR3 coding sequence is TGTGCCAGCAGCTTAGTCCCCCCCTATAATTCACCCCTCCACTTT. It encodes CASSLVPPYNSPLHF.

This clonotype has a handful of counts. CDR3: CASSSTTGYGQPQHF. DNA of the CDR3: TGTGCCAGCAGCTCGACAACAGGCTACGGTCAGCCCCAGCATTTT. The J gene is TRBJ1-5, the V gene TRBV5-6, with a tentative D call TRBD1 (5 bases). The V end lost 3 bases, the J end lost 6 bases, and 16 bases lay between the germline ends. This CDR3 has 15 residues. Germline V gene data show CDR1 as SGHDT and CDR2 as YYEEEE.

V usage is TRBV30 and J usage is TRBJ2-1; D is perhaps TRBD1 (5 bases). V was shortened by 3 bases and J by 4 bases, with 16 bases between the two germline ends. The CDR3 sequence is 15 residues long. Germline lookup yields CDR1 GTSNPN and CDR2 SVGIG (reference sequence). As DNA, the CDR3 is TGTGCCTGGAGCCTAATAGGGGCTAGGTACAATGAGCAGTTCTTC. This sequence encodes CAWSLIGARYNEQFF.

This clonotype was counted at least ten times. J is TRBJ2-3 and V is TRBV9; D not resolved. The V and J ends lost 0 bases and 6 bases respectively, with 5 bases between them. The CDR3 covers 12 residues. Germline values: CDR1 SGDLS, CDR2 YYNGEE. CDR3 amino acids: CASSVVGDTQYF. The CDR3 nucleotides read TGTGCCAGCAGCGTAGTTGGGGATACGCAGTATTTT.

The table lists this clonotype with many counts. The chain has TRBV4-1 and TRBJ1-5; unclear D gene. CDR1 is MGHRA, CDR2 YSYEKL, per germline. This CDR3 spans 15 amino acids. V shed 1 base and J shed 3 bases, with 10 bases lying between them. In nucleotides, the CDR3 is TGCGCCAGCAGCCAAGTTTCAGGAACCAATCAGCCCCAGCATTTT. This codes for CASSQVSGTNQPQHF.

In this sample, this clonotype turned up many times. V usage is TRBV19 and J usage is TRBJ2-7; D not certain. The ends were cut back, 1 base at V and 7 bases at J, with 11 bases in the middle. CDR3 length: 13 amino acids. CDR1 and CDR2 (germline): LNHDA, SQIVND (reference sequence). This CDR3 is CASSIGPAWEQYF. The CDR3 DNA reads TGTGCCAGTAGTATAGGTCCTGCATGGGAGCAGTACTTC. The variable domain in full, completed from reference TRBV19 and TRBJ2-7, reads DGGITQSPKYLFRKEGQNVTLSCEQNLNHDAMYWYRQDPGQGLRLIYYSQIVNDFQKGDIAEGYSVSREKKESFPLTVTSAQKNPTAFYLCASSIGPAWEQYFGPGTRLTVT.

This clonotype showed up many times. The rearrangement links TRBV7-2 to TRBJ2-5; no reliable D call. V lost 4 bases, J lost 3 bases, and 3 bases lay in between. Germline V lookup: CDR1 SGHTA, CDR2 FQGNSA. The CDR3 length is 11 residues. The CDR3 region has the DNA TGTGCCAGCAGCTCAGAAGAGACCCAGTACTTC. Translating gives CASSSEETQYF.

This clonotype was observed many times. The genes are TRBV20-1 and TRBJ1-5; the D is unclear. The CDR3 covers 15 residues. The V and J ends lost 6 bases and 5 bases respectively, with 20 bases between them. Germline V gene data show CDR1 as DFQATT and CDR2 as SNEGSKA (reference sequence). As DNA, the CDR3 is TGCAGTGCCCGGGCAAGGGTTGGAGAGGATCAGCCCCAGCATTTT. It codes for CSARARVGEDQPQHF.

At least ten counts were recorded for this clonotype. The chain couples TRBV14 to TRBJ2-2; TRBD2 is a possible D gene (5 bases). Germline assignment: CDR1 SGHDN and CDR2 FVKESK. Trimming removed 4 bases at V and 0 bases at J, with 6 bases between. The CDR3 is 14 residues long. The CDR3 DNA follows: TGTGCCAGCAGCCCGGGGACGAACACCGGGGAGCTGTTTTTT. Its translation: CASSPGTNTGELFF.

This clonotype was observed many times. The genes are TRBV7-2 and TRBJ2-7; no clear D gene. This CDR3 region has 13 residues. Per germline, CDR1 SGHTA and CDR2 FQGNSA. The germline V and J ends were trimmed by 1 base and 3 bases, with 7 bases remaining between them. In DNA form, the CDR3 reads TGTGCCAGCAGCTTAGAGAACAGCTACGAGCAGTACTTC. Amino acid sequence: CASSLENSYEQYF.

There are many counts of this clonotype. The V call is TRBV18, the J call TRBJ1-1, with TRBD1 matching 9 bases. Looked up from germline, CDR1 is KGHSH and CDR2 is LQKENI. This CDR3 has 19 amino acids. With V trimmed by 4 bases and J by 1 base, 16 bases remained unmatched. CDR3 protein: CASSHLHSLPGQGNTEAFF. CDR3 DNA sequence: TGTGCCAGCTCACACCTCCACTCCTTACCGGGACAGGGGAACACTGAAGCTTTCTTT. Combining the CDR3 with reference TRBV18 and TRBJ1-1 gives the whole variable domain NAGVMQNPRHLVRRRGQEARLRCSPMKGHSHVYWYRQLPEEGLKFMVYLQKENIIDESGMPKERFSAEFPKEGPSILRIQQVVRGDSAAYFCASSHLHSLPGQGNTEAFFGQGTRLTVV.

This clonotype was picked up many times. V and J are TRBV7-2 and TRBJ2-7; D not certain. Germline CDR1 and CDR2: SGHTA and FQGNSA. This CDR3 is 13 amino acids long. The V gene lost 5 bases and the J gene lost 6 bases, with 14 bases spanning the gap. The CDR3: CASSVGKAREQYF. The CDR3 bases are TGTGCCAGCAGCGTAGGGAAGGCTCGCGAGCAGTACTTC. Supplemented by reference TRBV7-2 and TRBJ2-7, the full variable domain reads GAGVSQSPSNKVTEKGKDVELRCDPISGHTALYWYRQSLGQGLEFLIYFQGNSAPDKSGLPSDRFSAERTGGSVSTLTIQRTQQEDSAVYLCASSVGKAREQYFGPGTRLTVT.

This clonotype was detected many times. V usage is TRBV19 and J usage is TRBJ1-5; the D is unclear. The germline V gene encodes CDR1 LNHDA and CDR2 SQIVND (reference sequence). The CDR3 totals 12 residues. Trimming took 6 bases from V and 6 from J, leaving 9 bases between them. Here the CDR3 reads CASSAKGQPQHF. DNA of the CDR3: TGTGCCAGTAGCGCGAAGGGTCAGCCCCAGCATTTT. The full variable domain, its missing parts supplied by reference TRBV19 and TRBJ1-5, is DGGITQSPKYLFRKEGQNVTLSCEQNLNHDAMYWYRQDPGQGLRLIYYSQIVNDFQKGDIAEGYSVSREKKESFPLTVTSAQKNPTAFYLCASSAKGQPQHFGDGTRLSIL.

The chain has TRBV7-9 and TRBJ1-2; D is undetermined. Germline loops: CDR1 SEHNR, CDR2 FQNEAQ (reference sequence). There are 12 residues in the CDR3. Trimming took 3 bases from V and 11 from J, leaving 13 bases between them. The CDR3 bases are TGTGCCAGCAGCTTGGACGGACCGGAGTACACCTTC. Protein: CASSLDGPEYTF.

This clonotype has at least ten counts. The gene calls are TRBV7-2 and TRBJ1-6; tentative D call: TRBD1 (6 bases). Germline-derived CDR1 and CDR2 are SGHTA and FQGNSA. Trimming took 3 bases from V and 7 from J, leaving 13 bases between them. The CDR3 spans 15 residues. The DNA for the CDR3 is TGTGCCAGCAGCTTCCAGGGGTCACTAAATTCACCCCTCCACTTT. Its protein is CASSFQGSLNSPLHF.

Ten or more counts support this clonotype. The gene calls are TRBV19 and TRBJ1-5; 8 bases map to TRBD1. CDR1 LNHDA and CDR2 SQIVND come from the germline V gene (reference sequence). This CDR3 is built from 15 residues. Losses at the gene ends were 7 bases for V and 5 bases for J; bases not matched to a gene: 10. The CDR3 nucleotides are TGTGCCAGTATGAGAGGACAGGGCGTTGATCAGCCCCAGCATTTT. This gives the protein CASMRGQGVDQPQHF. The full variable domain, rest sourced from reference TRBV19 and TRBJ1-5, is DGGITQSPKYLFRKEGQNVTLSCEQNLNHDAMYWYRQDPGQGLRLIYYSQIVNDFQKGDIAEGYSVSREKKESFPLTVTSAQKNPTAFYLCASMRGQGVDQPQHFGDGTRLSIL.

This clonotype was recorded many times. The CDR3 region is CASSLAYTDTQYF. The CDR3 DNA reads TGTGCCAGCAGCTTAGCATACACAGATACGCAGTATTTT. The rearrangement uses TRBV7-2 and TRBJ2-3, with D uncertain. CDR1 is SGHTA and CDR2 is FQGNSA in the germline V gene. V was pared by 0 bases and J by 2 bases, with 3 bases between. This CDR3 region has 13 residues.

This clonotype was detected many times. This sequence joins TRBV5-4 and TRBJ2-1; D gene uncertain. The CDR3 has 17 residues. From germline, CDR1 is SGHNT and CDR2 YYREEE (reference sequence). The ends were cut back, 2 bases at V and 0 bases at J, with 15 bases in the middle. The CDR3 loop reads CASSFPRALSSYNEQFF. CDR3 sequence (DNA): TGTGCCAGCAGCTTTCCTAGGGCCTTGAGCTCCTACAATGAGCAGTTCTTC.

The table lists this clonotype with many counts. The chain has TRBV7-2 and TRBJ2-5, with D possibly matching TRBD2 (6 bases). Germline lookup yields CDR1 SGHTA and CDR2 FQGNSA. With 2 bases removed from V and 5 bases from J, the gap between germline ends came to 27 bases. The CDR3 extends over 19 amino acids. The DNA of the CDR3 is TGTGCCAGCAGCTTAAATAGAGTCCATCAAACTAGCCACTTTGAGACCCAGTACTTC. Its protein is CASSLNRVHQTSHFETQYF. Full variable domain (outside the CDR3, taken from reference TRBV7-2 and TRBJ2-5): GAGVSQSPSNKVTEKGKDVELRCDPISGHTALYWYRQSLGQGLEFLIYFQGNSAPDKSGLPSDRFSAERTGGSVSTLTIQRTQQEDSAVYLCASSLNRVHQTSHFETQYFGPGTRLLVL.

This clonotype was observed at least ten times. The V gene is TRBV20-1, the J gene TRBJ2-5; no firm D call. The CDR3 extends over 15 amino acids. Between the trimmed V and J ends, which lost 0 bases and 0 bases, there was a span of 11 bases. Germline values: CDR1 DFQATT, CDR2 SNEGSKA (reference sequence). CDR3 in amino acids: CSARDPARNQETQYF. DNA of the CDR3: TGCAGTGCTAGAGACCCGGCCAGAAACCAAGAGACCCAGTACTTC.